The present TCR beta chain was sequenced within a study of shared clonotypes between healthy human individuals. Whole-study results and caveats: Estimated clonotype richness was generally higher in naive than memory subsets. Rarefaction showed sorted-subset sequencing was incomplete despite large depth. Among a few donors, approximately 5.4% of naive CD4 clonotypes were found in common. Sampling covered nothing but blood. Tissue TCR repertoires likely differ from those found in blood.

Some clones are missing from TCRdb's copy, which holds only in-frame ones; the method was immunoSEQ multiplex PCR. The sample holds 950,000 to 1,100,000 clones, about 75% seen once. Notes on this clone: The target antigen is unknown.

CDR1 SGHKS and CDR2 YYEKEE come from the germline V gene (reference sequence). Trimming cost V 2 bases and J 10 bases, with 13 bases left between them. This CDR3 has 14 residues. The TCR comes from a man between 18 and 29 years old in good health. Sequencing was carried out using memory CD4+ T cells sorted from blood. Subset here: CD45RA-negative fraction. The rearrangement links TRBV5-5 to TRBJ1-6; D is ambiguous. The CDR3 DNA follows: TGTGCCAGCAGCTTTCACAAGGAGGGATCACCCCTCCACTTT. Translation gives CASSFHKEGSPLHF.